This T cell receptor beta chain was sequenced in a study of T cell responses to AZD1222 COVID-19 vaccine. Trimming cost V 3 bases and J 4 bases, with 9 bases left between them. CDR3 length equals 14 residues. Germline lookup yields CDR1 MRHNA and CDR2 SNTAGT. Assay used: immunoSEQ multiplex PCR; TCRdb lists only in-frame clones, some missing. The table includes approximately 100,000 clones, roughly 90% detected once. The clonotype originates from an adult in good health. The chain employs TRBV6-4 and TRBJ2-2; D unresolved. Sequenced here: peripheral blood, sampled on day 0 of AZD1222 vaccination. The CDR3 DNA is TGTGCCAGCAGTGATGAGCGTTTCACCGGGGAGCTGTTTTTT. Translated, it gives CASSDERFTGELFF.